The 29 T cell receptor beta chains listed next were all sequenced from one sample in a study of glioma-infiltrating T cells after dendritic cell vaccination. Some clones are missing from TCRdb's copy, which holds only in-frame ones; the method was immunoSEQ multiplex PCR. The sample carries 75,000 to 85,000 clones, roughly 87% recorded once. Time point described: after dendritic cell vaccination, including at tumor progression/relapse. The specimen was blood, collected after dendritic cell vaccination. The receptors come from a human donor with glioblastoma.

The chain joins TRBV2 to TRBJ2-1; 7 positions agree with TRBD2. The CDR3 sequence is 16 residues long. Germline V gene sequence: CDR1 SNHLY, CDR2 FYNNEI. With V trimmed by 0 bases and J by 10 bases, 12 bases remained unmatched. In DNA, the CDR3 is TGTGCCAGCAGTGAAGCGGAAGGACTAGGATATAGGGAGCAGTTCTTC. This encodes CASSEAEGLGYREQFF.

The chain's CDR3 is CASSQDLVSPASPTNTGELFF. The DNA for the CDR3 is TGTGCCAGCAGCCAAGATCTTGTATCGCCTGCGTCTCCTACGAACACCGGGGAGCTGTTTTTT. The chain has TRBV14 and TRBJ2-2; no clear D gene. CDR1 is SGHDN, CDR2 FVKESK, per germline. The CDR3 is 21 amino acids. Trimming pared 0 bases from V and 0 bases from J, leaving 23 bases between. Full variable domain (outside the CDR3, taken from reference TRBV14 and TRBJ2-2): EAGVTQFPSHSVIEKGQTVTLRCDPISGHDNLYWYRRVMGKEIKFLLHFVKESKQDESGMPNNRFLAERTGGTYSTLKVQPAELEDSGVYFCASSQDLVSPASPTNTGELFFGEGSRLTVL.

This chain connects TRBV6-1 to TRBJ2-5; the match to TRBD2 covers 12 bases. The CDR3 has 15 residues. The germline CDR1 and CDR2 sequences are MNHNS and SASEGT. V trimming: 6 bases; J trimming: 3 bases; junction bases outside the gene matches: 5. CDR3 DNA: TGTGCCAGCAGAGTCCGGACTAGCGGGGAAGAGACCCAGTACTTC. Encoded protein: CASRVRTSGEETQYF.

About this clone itself: Within the sample, other DNA sequences also encode this same CDR3. The chain links TRBV6-5 to TRBJ1-2; no definite D call. V lost 4 bases and J 4 bases, leaving 4 bases between the germline ends. This CDR3 contains 11 residues. Per the germline V gene, CDR1 is MNHEY and CDR2 is SVGAGI. The CDR3 DNA reads as TGTGCCAGCAGTTCCGGCTATGGCTACACCTTC. It encodes CASSSGYGYTF.

The V call is TRBV6-6, the J call TRBJ2-7; 8 bases align to TRBD1. Germline CDR1 is MNHNY and CDR2 is SVGAGI (reference sequence). Trimming cost V 6 bases and J 2 bases; bases outside gene matches: 6. The CDR3 is made up of 14 amino acids. The CDR3 DNA sequence: TGTGCCAGCAGAGCGGACAGGGAACCCTACGAGCAGTACTTC. The encoded protein is CASRADREPYEQYF.

The chain links TRBV11-2 to TRBJ1-1, with D possibly being TRBD1 (5 bases). CDR1 is SGHAT, CDR2 FQNNGV, per germline. The CDR3 consists of 16 residues. V was clipped by 5 bases and J by 4 bases, with 20 bases between them. Here the CDR3 reads CASSLMGRGWGTEAFF. The CDR3 DNA sequence: TGTGCCAGCAGCCTCATGGGTAGGGGATGGGGCACTGAAGCTTTCTTT.

This chain connects TRBV25-1 to TRBJ1-2; unclear D gene. Per germline, CDR1 MGHDK and CDR2 SYGVNS. V gave up 7 bases and J gave up 0 bases, with 12 bases separating them. This CDR3 is built from 14 residues. In DNA, the CDR3 is TGTGCCAGCATCCCCGCAGATTCTAACTATGGCTACACCTTC. Protein sequence: CASIPADSNYGYTF.

The chain employs TRBV5-1 and TRBJ1-1, with D possibly TRBD1 on 5 matching bases. CDR1 SGHRS and CDR2 YFSETQ come from the germline V gene. Trimming pared 1 base from V and 1 base from J, leaving 17 bases between. The CDR3 sequence is 17 residues long. The CDR3 sequence is CASSLTGRQGPNTEAFF. CDR3 DNA: TGCGCCAGCAGCTTGACCGGCCGTCAGGGTCCGAACACTGAAGCTTTCTTT.

The genes are TRBV19 and TRBJ2-2, with D perhaps matching TRBD1 (5 bases). V shed 8 bases and J shed 6 bases, with 10 bases lying between them. The CDR3 is made up of 12 amino acids. CDR1 is LNHDA, CDR2 SQIVND, per germline (reference sequence). Here the CDR3 DNA reads TGTGCCAGTGGCTCAGGGTCCGGGGAGCTGTTTTTT. Amino acids: CASGSGSGELFF.

This clone was detected once. The chain carries TRBV7-2 and TRBJ1-2; 7 bases map to TRBD1. V shed 4 bases, J shed 8 bases, and the junction held 10 bases outside the gene matches. This CDR3 is built from 14 residues. Germline V gene sequence: CDR1 SGHTA, CDR2 FQGNSA. The CDR3 region is CASSSRTGLVGYTF. The CDR3 DNA reads TGTGCCAGCAGCTCCCGGACAGGCCTGGTCGGCTACACCTTC.

The chain carries TRBV5-1 and TRBJ2-7; 9 bases line up with TRBD1. Losses at the gene ends were 7 bases for V and 1 base for J; bases not matched to a gene: 12. The CDR3 extends over 16 amino acids. Germline assignment: CDR1 SGHRS and CDR2 YFSETQ. This CDR3 is CASRGQGALNSYEQYF. The CDR3 bases are TGCGCCAGCCGGGGACAGGGCGCTTTGAATTCCTACGAGCAGTACTTC.

CDR3 coding DNA: TGTGCCAGCTCACCGCCAACAGGGGTCTTCTCCTACGAGCAGTACTTC. It is translated as CASSPPTGVFSYEQYF. The chain combines TRBV18 with TRBJ2-7, with 7 positions matching TRBD1. J lost 0 bases, V lost 3 bases, and 8 bases had no gene match. Germline CDR1 reads KGHSH; CDR2 reads LQKENI. This CDR3 contains 16 residues.

The DNA of the CDR3 is TGTGCCAGCAGCCCCAGGCTCAAAGGGGGCGCTTACAATGAGCAGTTCTTC. Translation gives CASSPRLKGGAYNEQFF. J is TRBJ2-1 and V is TRBV9; 7 bases are a match to TRBD1. Looked up from germline, CDR1 is SGDLS and CDR2 is YYNGEE. The ends lost 4 bases at V and 4 bases at J; junction bases unmatched: 14. The CDR3 loop spans 17 amino acids.

The V gene is TRBV19, the J gene TRBJ2-7; possible D gene TRBD1, 5 bases. Trimming left V 7 bases short and J 10 bases short, with 17 bases between. This CDR3 comprises 12 residues. The germline CDR1 and CDR2 sequences are LNHDA and SQIVND (reference sequence). CDR3 in DNA: TGTGCCAGTACTAGACTGGGGCGGAAACAGTACTTC. Protein: CASTRLGRKQYF. The complete variable domain, with remaining parts taken from reference TRBV19 and TRBJ2-7, reads DGGITQSPKYLFRKEGQNVTLSCEQNLNHDAMYWYRQDPGQGLRLIYYSQIVNDFQKGDIAEGYSVSREKKESFPLTVTSAQKNPTAFYLCASTRLGRKQYFGPGTRLTVT.

This rearrangement joins TRBV7-2 to TRBJ2-7; D perhaps matches TRBD2 (7 bases). CDR1 and CDR2 from the germline V gene are SGHTA and FQGNSA. The V end lost 5 bases, the J end lost 0 bases, and 14 bases lay between the germline ends. This CDR3 has 15 amino acids. CDR3 nucleotides: TGTGCCAGCAGCCACACCGGGGGGCTCTCCTACGAGCAGTACTTC. It yields the protein CASSHTGGLSYEQYF.

J is TRBJ1-2 and V is TRBV29-1, with D possibly matching TRBD1 (6 bases). Looked up from germline, CDR1 is SQVTM and CDR2 is ANQGSEA. The CDR3 extends over 13 amino acids. Trimming cost V 6 bases and J 4 bases, with 15 bases left between them. The CDR3 coding sequence is TGCAGCGTAGACCCCACAGGGACCTATGGCTACACCTTC. Translation: CSVDPTGTYGYTF.

The CDR3 loop is CASSYLAGGSTDTQYF. CDR3 sequence (DNA): TGTGCCAGTAGCTATCTAGCGGGAGGGAGCACAGATACGCAGTATTTT. The chain carries TRBV19 and TRBJ2-3; 12 nucleotides align to TRBD2. The V segment lost 6 bases and the J segment 0 bases; nucleotides outside the gene matches: 4. Germline V gene data show CDR1 as LNHDA and CDR2 as SQIVND (reference sequence). This CDR3 comprises 16 residues.

This rearrangement joins TRBV4-1 to TRBJ2-7, with D maybe TRBD2 (5 bases). Germline CDR1 MGHRA, CDR2 YSYEKL. The CDR3 sequence is 14 residues long. Trimming shortened V by 1 base and J by 2 bases, and 9 bases separated the two germline ends. CDR3 protein: CASSQAGLTYEQYF. The CDR3 DNA sequence: TGCGCCAGCAGCCAAGCCGGACTTACCTACGAGCAGTACTTC.

V and J are TRBV19 and TRBJ1-2, with a possible D match to TRBD1 (5 bases). The germline V gene has CDR1 LNHDA and CDR2 SQIVND (reference sequence). The CDR3 sequence is 14 residues long. The germline V and J ends were trimmed by 4 bases and 4 bases, with 13 bases remaining between them. The CDR3: CASSTPGGAYGYTF. As DNA, the CDR3 is TGTGCCAGTAGTACCCCTGGAGGGGCCTATGGCTACACCTTC.

This sequence joins TRBV2 and TRBJ1-4, with 9 bases fitting TRBD1. The CDR3 has 16 residues. Germline V gene data show CDR1 as SNHLY and CDR2 as FYNNEI. V lost 3 bases and J lost 8; bases outside the gene matches: 10. The CDR3 loop is CASSEGQGLGEEKLFF. CDR3 coding DNA: TGTGCCAGCAGTGAGGGACAGGGTTTGGGAGAGGAAAAACTGTTTTTT.

This chain links TRBV27 with TRBJ2-6; the match to TRBD1 covers 12 bases. Germline V gene lookup returns CDR1 MNHEY and CDR2 SMNVEV (reference sequence). The CDR3 runs 22 residues. After removal of 1 base from V and 0 bases from J, the junction contained 13 bases not matched to a gene. CDR3 sequence: CASSLFRDRGPKPVSGANVLTF. The CDR3 nucleotides read TGTGCCAGCAGTTTATTCAGGGACAGGGGGCCCAAACCCGTCTCTGGGGCCAACGTCCTGACTTTC. Full variable domain (missing parts from reference TRBV27 and TRBJ2-6): EAQVTQNPRYLITVTGKKLTVTCSQNMNHEYMSWYRQDPGLGLRQIYYSMNVEVTDKGDVPEGYKVSRKEKRNFPLILESPSPNQTSLYFCASSLFRDRGPKPVSGANVLTFGAGSRLTVL.

The chain couples TRBV18 to TRBJ1-2, with D hard to call. The CDR3 runs 15 residues. V shed 1 base and J shed 7 bases, with 16 bases lying between them. Germline values: CDR1 KGHSH, CDR2 LQKENI. In DNA form, the CDR3 reads TGTGCCAGCTCACCACAAGCGCAGAGAATGGGTGGCTACACCTTC. Protein product: CASSPQAQRMGGYTF.

The chain links TRBV2 to TRBJ1-1; D gene unclear. CDR1 SNHLY and CDR2 FYNNEI come from the germline V gene. The CDR3 runs 13 residues. V was shortened by 6 bases and J by 6 bases, with 14 bases between the two germline ends. The CDR3 DNA is TGTGCCAGCAGGCCGGGAGGGTCGGCTGAAGCTTTCTTT. It is translated as CASRPGGSAEAFF.

V is TRBV1 and J is TRBJ2-7; the D call of TRBD1 is as the table states it, not checked on the DNA. TRBV1 counts as a pseudogene. The CDR3 length is 17 residues. CDR3 DNA sequence: TGCACCAGCAGCCAAGACAAACTCCGGACAGGGGTCTACGAGCAGTACTTC. The encoded protein is CTSSQDKLRTGVYEQYF.

The V and J genes are TRBV5-1 and TRBJ1-1; no firm D call. Trimming pared 0 bases from V and 3 bases from J, leaving 15 bases between. This CDR3 contains 16 residues. CDR1 and CDR2 (germline): SGHRS, YFSETQ. The chain's CDR3 is CASSLDVRRADTEAFF. CDR3 coding DNA: TGCGCCAGCAGCTTGGATGTGCGGAGGGCCGACACTGAAGCTTTCTTT.

The chain joins TRBV5-1 to TRBJ2-3; 8 positions match TRBD1. Germline V gene sequence: CDR1 SGHRS, CDR2 YFSETQ. The CDR3 sequence is 15 residues long. J lost 2 bases, V lost 3 bases, and 5 bases had no gene match. CDR3 loop: CASSSQGAFTDTQYF. CDR3 nucleotide sequence: TGCGCCAGCAGCTCTCAGGGGGCCTTCACAGATACGCAGTATTTT.

The rearrangement joins TRBV7-2 to TRBJ2-7; D not resolved. The length of the CDR3 is 16 residues. Trimming shortened V by 4 bases and J by 2 bases, and 18 bases separated the two germline ends. In germline, CDR1 is SGHTA, CDR2 FQGNSA. This CDR3 reads CASSSKRADTAYEQYF. In nucleotides, the CDR3 is TGTGCCAGCAGCTCAAAAAGAGCCGACACAGCCTACGAGCAGTACTTC.

V usage is TRBV11-3 and J usage is TRBJ2-7; D is uncertain. Germline CDR1 SGHNT, CDR2 YENEEA. The ends were cut back, 9 bases at V and 3 bases at J, with 18 bases in the middle. CDR3 size: 14 residues. Here the CDR3 reads CASPRRQNGYEQYF. Written as DNA, the CDR3 is TGTGCCAGTCCGCGGCGGCAAAATGGCTACGAGCAGTACTTC.

This chain uses TRBV7-6 with TRBJ1-4; 8 bases are a match to TRBD1. There are 14 residues in the CDR3. J gave up 7 bases and V 5 bases, and 6 bases lay outside the gene matches. Germline CDR1 SGHVS, CDR2 FNYEAQ. This chain's CDR3 is CASSPGGTIEKLFF. For the CDR3, the DNA is TGTGCCAGCAGCCCAGGGGGCACAATTGAAAAACTGTTTTTT.